Listed below are T cell receptor beta chains from one sample, sequenced in a study of blood T cell repertoires in COVID-19. Clones were read by immunoSEQ multiplex PCR, and TCRdb kept only the in-frame ones, dropping some. The sample has more than 300,000 clones, about 89% seen once; the top ten hold around 6%. The specimen sequenced was peripheral blood. These receptors came from a woman between 50 and 59 years old with COVID-19, enrolled during active disease. The CDR3 runs from the conserved cysteine through the conserved F or W. A D gene is named only where the DNA matches it firmly. Not every row has a clone size; where given, it reads once, few, many or a size class.

v_call	cdr3_length	d_call	clone_size	j_call	cdr3_nt	cdr3_aa
TRBV18	15	TRBD1	-	TRBJ1-5	TGTGCCAGCTCCCAACAGGGGGCGAGAGGTCAGCCCCAGCATTTT	CASSQQGARGQPQHF
TRBV12-5	14	-	once	TRBJ2-5	TGTGCTAGTGGTTTGGCGGGAGTTGGAGAGACCCAGTACTTC	CASGLAGVGETQYF
TRBV24-1	13	TRBD1	-	TRBJ2-7	TGTGCCACCAGTGATAGACAGGGGGCCGGGCAGTACTTC	CATSDRQGAGQYF
TRBV28	14	-	once	TRBJ1-2	TGTGCCAGCAGTTTGACAGGTCCGGACTATGGCTACACCTTC	CASSLTGPDYGYTF
TRBV25-1	13	-	-	TRBJ2-3	TGTGCCAGCAGTCTAACAGGGACAGATACGCAGTATTTT	CASSLTGTDTQYF
TRBV9	14	-	-	TRBJ1-3	TGTGCCAGCAGCGTAGGACAGTCTGGAAACACCATATATTTT	CASSVGQSGNTIYF
TRBV12-3/TRBV12-4	12	-	-	TRBJ1-1	TGTGCCAGCAGTCCCTCAGTCACTGAAGCTTTCTTT	CASSPSVTEAFF
TRBV18	14	-	-	TRBJ1-6	TGTGCCAGCTCATCTGACGTTAGCAATTCACCCCTCCACTTT	CASSSDVSNSPLHF
TRBV5-4	14	-	-	TRBJ1-2	TGTGCCAGCAGCTCCGGGACTGATCCCTATGGCTACACCTTC	CASSSGTDPYGYTF
TRBV5-1	14	-	once	TRBJ2-3	TGCGCCAGCAGCCGGGGGGCGGGATCAGATACGCAGTATTTT	CASSRGAGSDTQYF
TRBV4-3	16	-	-	TRBJ2-1	TGCGCCAGCAGCCAAGATTGGGCCAGCTCCTACAATGAGCAGTTCTTC	CASSQDWASSYNEQFF
TRBV19	14	TRBD1	few	TRBJ1-5	TGTGCCAGTAGTACGACAGGGGGCGTCCAGCCCCAGCATTTT	CASSTTGGVQPQHF
TRBV27	14	-	-	TRBJ1-1	TGTGCCAGCAACCGGAGGGGTTCCCAGGGTGAAGCTTTCTTT	CASNRRGSQGEAFF
TRBV29-1	14	TRBD1	-	TRBJ2-1	TGCAGCGGGGAACCGGGACAGGGGAGGAATGAGCAGTTCTTC	CSGEPGQGRNEQFF
TRBV19	16	TRBD2	-	TRBJ2-1	TGTGCCAGTAGTCTATCCGGGACTAGTTCGTCAGATGAGCAGTTCTTC	CASSLSGTSSSDEQFF
TRBV3-1/TRBV3-2	13	TRBD1	-	TRBJ1-2	TGTGCCAGCAGCCCGACAGGGGATTATGGCTACACCTTC	CASSPTGDYGYTF
TRBV4-3	18	-	-	TRBJ2-6	TGCGCCAGCAGTTTCAACGAGGGACTCCACTCTGGGGCCAACGTCCTGACTTTC	CASSFNEGLHSGANVLTF
TRBV18	11	-	-	TRBJ1-1	TGTGCCAGCTCATCTAACACTGAAGCTTTCTTT	CASSSNTEAFF
TRBV29-1	12	TRBD1	-	TRBJ1-2	TGCAGCGCCCGGGACAGAAACTATGGCTACACCTTC	CSARDRNYGYTF
TRBV5-1	13	-	once	TRBJ2-5	TGCGCCAGCAGCCTTTATGACAGGGAGACCCAGTACTTC	CASSLYDRETQYF
TRBV6-6	15	-	-	TRBJ1-3	TGTGCCAGCAGTTACGTGACAGGATCTGGAAACACCATATATTTT	CASSYVTGSGNTIYF
TRBV5-4	16	TRBD1	-	TRBJ2-7	TGTGCCAGCAGCCCGACAGGGGGCGCGTCCATCTACGAGCAGTACTTC	CASSPTGGASIYEQYF
TRBV29-1	13	-	-	TRBJ2-1	TGCAGCGTTGAAGGGCAGAAGTACAATGAGCAGTTCTTC	CSVEGQKYNEQFF
TRBV7-9	13	-	-	TRBJ1-1	TGTGCCAGCAGCTTTAGACAGGACACTGAAGCTTTCTTT	CASSFRQDTEAFF
TRBV7-9	18	TRBD1	-	TRBJ1-1	TGTGCCAGCAGCTTATTCGGAGGACAGGGGCGATTGAATACTGAAGCTTTCTTT	CASSLFGGQGRLNTEAFF
TRBV6-5	14	-	once	TRBJ1-5	TGTGCCAGCAGAAGAACAGAGCCTGTAGGGCCCCAGCATTTT	CASRRTEPVGPQHF
TRBV7-6	15	TRBD2	-	TRBJ2-5	TGTGCCAGCAGCCGAGCGGGAGGGCCTCAAGAGACCCAGTACTTC	CASSRAGGPQETQYF
TRBV5-4	15	TRBD1	-	TRBJ2-2	TGTGCCAGCAGAAAGCAGGGGGCGCACACCGGGGAGCTGTTTTTT	CASRKQGAHTGELFF
TRBV29-1	13	TRBD1	-	TRBJ1-1	TGCAGCGCTCAGGGACAGGCGAACACTGAAGCTTTCTTT	CSAQGQANTEAFF
TRBV10-1	14	TRBD1	few	TRBJ2-7	TGCGCCAGCAGCAGGGACAGGGCCGAGCACGAGCAGTACTTC	CASSRDRAEHEQYF
TRBV5-8	16	-	once	TRBJ2-1	TGTGCCAGCAGCTTGAGCGGCTTCCATCCCTACAATGAGCAGTTCTTC	CASSLSGFHPYNEQFF
TRBV19	14	-	once	TRBJ1-2	TGTGCCAGTAGTATCGAAAGGGGTCTGTATGGCTACACCTTC	CASSIERGLYGYTF
TRBV6-5	15	TRBD1	-	TRBJ1-1	TGTGCCAGCCAGACAGGGGCCATGGCGGGCACTGAAGCTTTCTTT	CASQTGAMAGTEAFF
TRBV24-1	17	-	-	TRBJ2-7	TGTGCCACCAGTGATCGAACGACAGGTTTGGTCTCTACGGAGCAGTACTTC	CATSDRTTGLVSTEQYF
TRBV4-3	15	TRBD2	-	TRBJ2-5	TGCGCCAGCAGCCAAACCCAAGGGGAGGGTGAGACCCAGTACTTC	CASSQTQGEGETQYF
TRBV6-2/TRBV6-3	17	TRBD1	-	TRBJ2-7	TGTGCCAGCAGTTACTCGGTTGCAGGGGGCGCATCCTACGAGCAGTACTTC	CASSYSVAGGASYEQYF
TRBV19	13	-	-	TRBJ1-1	TGTGCCAGTAGTAGGCTAAGGGGCACTGAAGCTTTCTTT	CASSRLRGTEAFF
TRBV5-1	14	TRBD2	-	TRBJ2-1	TGCGCCAGCAGCGAGCTAGCGGGGCACAATGAGCAGTTCTTC	CASSELAGHNEQFF
TRBV7-2	13	-	few	TRBJ2-1	TGTGCCAGCAGCTTAGTAACTAGCTATGAGCAGTTCTTC	CASSLVTSYEQFF
TRBV27	17	TRBD2	once	TRBJ2-1	TGTGCCAGCAGTTTTCGTGCTAGCGGTAGCTCCTACAATGAGCAGTTCTTC	CASSFRASGSSYNEQFF
TRBV6-1	17	-	-	TRBJ2-3	TGTGCCAGCAGTGCCAGGGGGGTGGTGGGGCTCACAGATACGCAGTATTTT	CASSARGVVGLTDTQYF
TRBV7-6	16	TRBD2	-	TRBJ2-1	TGTGCCAGCAGCCCCGGGACTAGCCTACCCTACAATGAGCAGTTCTTC	CASSPGTSLPYNEQFF
TRBV7-6	13	TRBD2	-	TRBJ2-5	TGTGCCAGCAGCTCTGGACTAGCCGAGACCCAGTACTTC	CASSSGLAETQYF
TRBV11-3	14	-	-	TRBJ1-6	TGTGCCAGCAGCTTTCAGCGCTATAATTCACCCCTCCACTTT	CASSFQRYNSPLHF
TRBV9	12	TRBD1	few	TRBJ1-1	TGTGCCAGCAGCGTAGACAGGGGGCGAGCTTTCTTT	CASSVDRGRAFF
TRBV7-9	16	-	-	TRBJ1-2	TGTGCCAGCAGCTTGGCTCTGACAGGAGGTTCCTATGGCTACACCTTC	CASSLALTGGSYGYTF
TRBV4-3	18	TRBD1	-	TRBJ2-7	TGCGCCAGCAGCCAAGATCCTCCTAAGACAGGGTGGGCCTACGAGCAGTACTTC	CASSQDPPKTGWAYEQYF
TRBV2	13	-	-	TRBJ1-1	TGTGCCAGCAGTGAAAACGGGTACACTGAAGCTTTCTTT	CASSENGYTEAFF